This T cell receptor (beta chain) was recorded in a study of T cell responses to AZD1222 COVID-19 vaccine. The study, taken as a whole, reports: The donors showed a predominance of white British ancestry and of females, with possible underestimation of clonal diversity. Spike-specific TCR breadth and depth grew following two AZD1222 doses.

Comments on this clone: Its antigen is unknown.

Method: immunoSEQ multiplex PCR; TCRdb's copy keeps in-frame clones and lacks some. The table has some 92,000 clones, around 93% seen once. CDR3 size: 14 residues. Trimming cost V 3 bases and J 7 bases, with 12 bases left between them. CDR1 and CDR2 (germline): KGHSH, LQKENI. The genes are TRBV18 and TRBJ1-4; D is perhaps TRBD1 (6 bases). The specimen comprised peripheral blood, sampled on day 0 of AZD1222 vaccination. The TCR originated in an adult in good health. CDR3 nucleotides: TGTGCCAGCTCACCCGGCTTAGGGGGTGAAAAACTGTTTTTT. As protein: CASSPGLGGEKLFF.